This TCR beta chain was identified during a study of T cells in tuberculosis. Turning to the study itself: CD1B tetramers identified T cells specific for mycobacterial lipid GMM.

The CDR3 totals 16 residues. The method was immunoSEQ multiplex PCR; TCRdb's version includes in-frame clones alone and lacks a portion of them. The sample has 54,000 or so clones, roughly 79% seen once. Sorting used thawed, overnight-rested PBMC stained with anti-CD3, a viability dye and GMM-loaded CD1B tetramer. CD1B tetramers were loaded with Rhodococcus equi-derived C32 glucose monomycolate. The V gene is TRBV12-2, the J gene TRBJ2-7; the table's D call of TRBD2 was not tested on the DNA. TRBV12-2 is a documented pseudogene. Input material: CD1b-GMM tetramer-negative cells sorted from PBMCs. The sequence came from an adult woman with latent tuberculosis. The CDR3 loop is CASRAPSGTSFYEQYF. The CDR3 bases are TGTGCAAGTCGCGCACCTTCCGGGACTAGCTTCTACGAGCAGTACTTC.